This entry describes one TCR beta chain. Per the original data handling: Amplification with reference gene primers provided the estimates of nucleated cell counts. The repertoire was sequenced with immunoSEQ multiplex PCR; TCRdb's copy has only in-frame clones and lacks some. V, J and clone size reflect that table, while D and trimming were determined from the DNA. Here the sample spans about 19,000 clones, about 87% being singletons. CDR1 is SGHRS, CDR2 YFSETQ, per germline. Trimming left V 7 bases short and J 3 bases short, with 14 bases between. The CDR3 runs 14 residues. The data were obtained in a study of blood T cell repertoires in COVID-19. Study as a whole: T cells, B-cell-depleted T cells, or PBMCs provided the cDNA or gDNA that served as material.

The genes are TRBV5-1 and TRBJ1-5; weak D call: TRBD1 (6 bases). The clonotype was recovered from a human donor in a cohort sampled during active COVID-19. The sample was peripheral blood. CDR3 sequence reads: CASREGTINQPQHF. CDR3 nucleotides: TGCGCCAGCCGGGAGGGGACAATCAATCAGCCCCAGCATTTT.